This entry describes one TCR beta chain. The antigen is unknown. The data belong to a study of T cell responses to AZD1222 COVID-19 vaccine. Measured with immunoSEQ multiplex PCR; TCRdb has only the in-frame clones, and not every one. This sample has roughly 60,000 clones, with around three quarters found just once. General study results and limits: Repertoires in all cases were sampled only once the peak T cell response had passed.

Pooling covered second doses at about 4 or about 12 weeks. This TCR was sampled from an adult who received the AZD1222 COVID-19 vaccine. This sample comprised peripheral blood, obtained 28 days after the second AZD1222 dose.

DNA of the CDR3: TGCGCCAGCACCAGAGAGGGGGCCGGAGACACTGAAGCTTTCTTT. Protein: CASTREGAGDTEAFF. The chain couples TRBV10-2 to TRBJ1-1, with 7 bases that match TRBD1. This CDR3 spans 15 amino acids. The germline CDR1 and CDR2 sequences are WSHSY and SAAADI. Germline trimming cut 7 bases from V and 3 bases from J; bases unmatched to any gene: 11.